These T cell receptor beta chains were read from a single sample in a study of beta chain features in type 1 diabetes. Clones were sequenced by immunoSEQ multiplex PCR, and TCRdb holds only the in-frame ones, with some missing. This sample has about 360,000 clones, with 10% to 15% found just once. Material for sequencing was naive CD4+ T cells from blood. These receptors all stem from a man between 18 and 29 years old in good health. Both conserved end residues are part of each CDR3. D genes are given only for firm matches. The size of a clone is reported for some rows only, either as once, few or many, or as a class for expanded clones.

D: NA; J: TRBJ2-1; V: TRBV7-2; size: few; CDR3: CASSLVPRELTYNEQFF; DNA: TGTGCCAGCAGCTTAGTCCCCAGGGAACTAACCTACAATGAGCAGTTCTTC
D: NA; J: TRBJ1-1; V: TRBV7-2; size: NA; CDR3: CASSSSPRRVNTEAFF; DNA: TGTGCCAGCAGCTCGAGCCCCCGCAGGGTGAACACTGAAGCTTTCTTT
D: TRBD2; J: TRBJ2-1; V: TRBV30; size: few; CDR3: CAWSAGLAETNEQFF; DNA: TGTGCCTGGAGCGCGGGACTAGCGGAGACCAATGAGCAGTTCTTC
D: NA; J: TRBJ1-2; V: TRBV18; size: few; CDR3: CASSPQEGVAGYGYTF; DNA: TGTGCCAGCTCACCACAAGAGGGGGTGGCTGGCTATGGCTACACCTTC
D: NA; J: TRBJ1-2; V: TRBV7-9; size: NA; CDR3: CASSSGWTYGYTF; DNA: TGTGCCAGCAGCTCAGGTTGGACTTATGGCTACACCTTC
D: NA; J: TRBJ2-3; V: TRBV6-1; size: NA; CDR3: CASSEGGHTDTQYF; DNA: TGTGCCAGCAGTGAAGGCGGCCACACAGATACGCAGTATTTT
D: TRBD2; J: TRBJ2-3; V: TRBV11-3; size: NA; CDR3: CASSLDGGGLYDTQYF; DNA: TGTGCCAGCAGCTTAGATGGCGGGGGGCTCTATGATACGCAGTATTTT
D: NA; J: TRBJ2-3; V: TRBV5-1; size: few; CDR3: CASSWERSTDTQYF; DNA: TGCGCCAGCAGCTGGGAGCGGAGCACAGATACGCAGTATTTT
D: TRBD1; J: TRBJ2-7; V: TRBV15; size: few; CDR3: CATSRDLGTGREQYF; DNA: TGTGCCACCAGCAGAGATCTGGGGACAGGGCGGGAGCAGTACTTC
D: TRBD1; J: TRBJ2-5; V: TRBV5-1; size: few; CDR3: CASSSTGTDQETQYF; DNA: TGCGCCAGCAGCTCCACCGGGACAGACCAAGAGACCCAGTACTTC
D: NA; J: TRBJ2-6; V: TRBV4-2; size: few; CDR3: CASSQVGGSGANVLTF; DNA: TGTGCCAGCAGCCAAGTCGGAGGTTCTGGGGCCAACGTCCTGACTTTC
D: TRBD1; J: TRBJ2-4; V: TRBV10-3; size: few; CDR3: CATAQGRNIQYF; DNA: TGTGCCACTGCACAGGGGAGAAACATTCAGTACTTC
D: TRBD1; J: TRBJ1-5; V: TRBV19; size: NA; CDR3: CASKRWGQEHQPQHF; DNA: TGTGCCAGTAAAAGATGGGGACAGGAACATCAGCCCCAGCATTTT
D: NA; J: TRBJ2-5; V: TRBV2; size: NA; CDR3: CASSEFGQFQETQYF; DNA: TGTGCCAGCAGTGAATTTGGACAGTTCCAAGAGACCCAGTACTTC
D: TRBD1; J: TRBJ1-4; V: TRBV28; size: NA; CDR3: CASSPGQENEKLFF; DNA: TGTGCCAGCAGTCCGGGACAGGAGAATGAAAAACTGTTTTTT
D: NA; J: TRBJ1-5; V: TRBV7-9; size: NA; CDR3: CASSLDWGQPQHF; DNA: TGTGCCAGCAGCTTGGACTGGGGTCAGCCCCAGCATTTT
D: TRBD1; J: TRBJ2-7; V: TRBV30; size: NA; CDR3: CAWSVFVDRRRDEQYF; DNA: TGTGCCTGGAGTGTATTTGTGGACAGGCGTCGAGACGAGCAGTACTTC
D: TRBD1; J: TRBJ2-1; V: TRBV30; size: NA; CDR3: CAWRRTPLGQGGNEQFF; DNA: TGTGCCTGGAGACGGACTCCTCTAGGACAGGGAGGCAATGAGCAGTTCTTC
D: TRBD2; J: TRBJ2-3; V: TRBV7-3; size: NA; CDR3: CASSRGTSGISADTQYF; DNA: TGTGCCAGCAGTCGAGGGACTAGCGGGATTTCCGCAGATACGCAGTATTTT
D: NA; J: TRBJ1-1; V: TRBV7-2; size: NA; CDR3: CASSIQGNTEAFF; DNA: TGTGCCAGCAGCATACAGGGGAACACTGAAGCTTTCTTT
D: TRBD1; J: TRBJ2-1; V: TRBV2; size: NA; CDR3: CASRVRDRVELGQFF; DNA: TGTGCCAGCAGGGTCCGGGACAGGGTAGAACTAGGACAGTTCTTC
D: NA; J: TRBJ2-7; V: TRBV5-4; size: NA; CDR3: CASSFGAYEQYF; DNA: TGTGCCAGCAGCTTCGGAGCTTACGAGCAGTACTTC
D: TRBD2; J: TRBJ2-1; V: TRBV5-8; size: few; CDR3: CASSRGVDRYNEQFF; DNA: TGTGCCAGCAGCCGGGGGGTTGACAGATACAATGAGCAGTTCTTC
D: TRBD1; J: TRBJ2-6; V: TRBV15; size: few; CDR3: CATSREGDRGSLSGANVLTF; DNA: TGTGCCACCAGCAGGGAAGGCGACAGGGGGAGCCTCTCTGGGGCCAACGTCCTGACTTTC
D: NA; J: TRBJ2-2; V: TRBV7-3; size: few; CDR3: CASSFVPAFTGDENTGELFF; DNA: TGTGCCAGCAGCTTTGTACCCGCTTTCACGGGGGATGAGAACACCGGGGAGCTGTTTTTT
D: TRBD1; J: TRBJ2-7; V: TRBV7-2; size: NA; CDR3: CASSLGQGPTYEQYF; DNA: TGTGCCAGCAGCTTAGGACAGGGACCAACCTACGAGCAGTACTTC
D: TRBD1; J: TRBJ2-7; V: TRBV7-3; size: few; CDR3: CASSALTGGQPYEQYF; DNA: TGTGCCAGCAGCGCCCTGACAGGGGGCCAACCCTACGAGCAGTACTTC
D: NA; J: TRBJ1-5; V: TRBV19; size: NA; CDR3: CASSMVGGAQPQHF; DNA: TGTGCCAGTAGTATGGTCGGGGGGGCTCAGCCCCAGCATTTT
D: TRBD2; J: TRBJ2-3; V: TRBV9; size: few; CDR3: CASSEQTSGSDTQYF; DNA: TGTGCCAGCAGCGAACAGACTAGCGGGAGCGATACGCAGTATTTT
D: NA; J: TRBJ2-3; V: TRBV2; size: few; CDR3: CASRNSLRADTQYF; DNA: TGTGCCAGCAGAAACTCCCTCAGGGCAGATACGCAGTATTTT
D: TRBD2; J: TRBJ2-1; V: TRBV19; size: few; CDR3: CASSISREGHNEQFF; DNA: TGTGCCAGTAGTATTTCGCGGGAGGGCCACAATGAGCAGTTCTTC
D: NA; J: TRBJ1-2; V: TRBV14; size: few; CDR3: CASSQVYRNYGYTF; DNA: TGTGCCAGCAGCCAAGTTTACAGGAACTATGGCTACACCTTC